A selection of T cell receptor beta chains follows, all from one sample in a study of blood T cell repertoires in COVID-19. The repertoire was sequenced with immunoSEQ multiplex PCR; TCRdb's copy has only in-frame clones and lacks some. Here the sample spans roughly 70,000 clones, about 88% being singletons. Sample: peripheral blood. Receptors originate from a man in his 70s with active COVID-19. Both conserved end residues are part of each CDR3. The order of the fields is V gene, J gene, clone size, D gene, CDR3 protein, CDR3 DNA. A D gene is named only where the DNA matches it firmly. The size field is filled for only some rows; it gives once, few, many or a size class.

TRBV5-1,TRBJ2-1,.,TRBD2,CASSLGGSGTGNEQFF,TGCGCCAGCAGCTTGGGTGGTAGCGGGACGGGGAATGAGCAGTTCTTC
TRBV15,TRBJ2-3,once,.,CATTPRRTDTQYF,TGTGCCACCACCCCCCGGCGGACAGATACGCAGTATTTT
TRBV13,TRBJ2-2,.,.,CASSRPGWDTGELFF,TGTGCCAGCAGCCGCCCGGGTTGGGACACCGGGGAGCTGTTTTTT
TRBV4-3,TRBJ2-1,.,TRBD2,CASSQAGGGYNEQFF,TGCGCCAGCAGCCAAGCGGGAGGGGGTTACAATGAGCAGTTCTTC
TRBV14,TRBJ1-2,.,.,CASRPRLLYGYTF,TGTGCCAGCAGACCCAGGCTACTCTATGGCTACACCTTC
TRBV24-1,TRBJ2-5,once,.,CATSDPQARGQETQYF,TGTGCCACCAGTGATCCCCAGGCCCGGGGGCAAGAGACCCAGTACTTC
TRBV7-9,TRBJ2-1,.,TRBD2,CASSLTSGRTPSSYNEQFF,TGTGCCAGCAGCCTAACTAGCGGGAGAACCCCAAGCTCCTACAATGAGCAGTTCTTC
TRBV6-4,TRBJ2-7,few,TRBD2,CASSPLAGEGEQYF,TGTGCCAGCAGCCCACTAGCGGGAGAGGGCGAGCAGTACTTC
TRBV5-1,TRBJ1-3,.,.,CASSSAPTEGNTIYF,TGCGCCAGCAGCTCCGCACCGACAGAGGGAAACACCATATATTTT
TRBV6-2/TRBV6-3,TRBJ2-3,.,.,CASSYRAGLSDTQYF,TGTGCCAGCAGTTATCGGGCGGGATTATCAGATACGCAGTATTTT
TRBV5-4,TRBJ2-7,.,TRBD2,CASSKAGPFGEQYF,TGTGCCAGCAGCAAAGCGGGACCTTTCGGGGAGCAGTACTTC
TRBV19,TRBJ2-7,once,TRBD2,CASSPRIAGAPYEQYF,TGTGCCAGTAGTCCCAGGATAGCGGGAGCCCCCTACGAGCAGTACTTC
TRBV24-1,TRBJ1-2,.,TRBD1,CATSDRTGGDGYTF,TGTGCCACCAGTGATCGGACAGGGGGCGATGGCTACACCTTC
TRBV5-5,TRBJ2-5,.,TRBD2,CASSLAGTSTKTQYF,TGTGCCAGCAGCTTGGCCGGGACTAGCACGAAGACCCAGTACTTC
TRBV11-3,TRBJ1-2,.,TRBD1,CASSVRQGGYYGYTF,TGTGCCAGCAGCGTCCGACAGGGTGGGTACTATGGCTACACCTTC
TRBV7-8,TRBJ2-2,.,.,CASSRGGLTANTGELFF,TGTGCCAGCAGCCGAGGGGGGCTGACAGCGAACACCGGGGAGCTGTTTTTT
TRBV27,TRBJ1-1,.,TRBD1,CASSPQQGPGTEAFF,TGTGCCAGCAGTCCCCAACAGGGGCCGGGTACTGAAGCTTTCTTT
TRBV28,TRBJ2-7,.,.,CASRGAGDLYEQYF,TGTGCCAGCAGGGGGGCCGGCGATCTCTACGAGCAGTACTTC
TRBV29-1,TRBJ2-6,.,TRBD1,CSVSGTGAGANVLTF,TGCAGCGTTTCAGGGACAGGGGCTGGGGCCAACGTCCTGACTTTC
TRBV6-5,TRBJ1-2,.,.,CASFLLNYGYTF,TGTGCCAGCTTCCTCCTAAACTATGGCTACACCTTC
TRBV7-2,TRBJ2-7,.,TRBD2,CASSSPTSGTPYEQYF,TGTGCCAGCAGCTCCCCGACTAGCGGGACACCCTACGAGCAGTACTTC
TRBV7-9,TRBJ1-2,.,.,CASSPRGSGYTF,TGTGCCAGCAGCCCCAGGGGATCGGGCTACACCTTC
TRBV7-9,TRBJ2-3,.,TRBD2,CASSQPSGKSTDTQYF,TGTGCCAGCAGCCAACCCAGCGGGAAGAGCACAGATACGCAGTATTTT
TRBV3-1/TRBV3-2,TRBJ1-2,.,TRBD1,CASSHRDSFYGYTF,TGTGCCAGCAGCCATCGGGACAGCTTCTATGGCTACACCTTC
TRBV19,TRBJ2-7,.,.,CASSPRGAPGYEQYF,TGTGCCAGTAGTCCCCGGGGGGCACCTGGCTACGAGCAGTACTTC
TRBV3-1/TRBV3-2,TRBJ2-3,.,TRBD1,CASSRRPGQGAGDTQYF,TGTGCCAGCAGCCGTAGACCGGGACAGGGGGCCGGCGATACGCAGTATTTT
TRBV11-2,TRBJ1-2,few,.,CASSLRRGTF,TGTGCCAGCAGCCTAAGACGGGGCACCTTC
TRBV27,TRBJ2-7,.,TRBD2,CASSPRGLGGYEQYF,TGTGCCAGCAGTCCCCGGGGACTAGGGGGCTACGAGCAGTACTTC
TRBV6-2/TRBV6-3,TRBJ2-3,.,.,CASSYSPADTQYF,TGTGCCAGCAGTTACTCCCCCGCAGATACGCAGTATTTT
TRBV10-3,TRBJ2-3,few,.,CAINGGLDTDTQYF,TGTGCCATCAATGGGGGGTTAGACACAGATACGCAGTATTTT
TRBV20-1,TRBJ1-1,.,.,CSASLGRGMNTEAFF,TGCAGTGCTAGTTTGGGGAGGGGGATGAACACTGAAGCTTTCTTT
TRBV6-5,TRBJ1-6,.,.,CASHPRPGYNSPLHF,TGTGCCAGCCATCCGCGCCCAGGGTATAATTCACCCCTCCACTTT
TRBV3-1/TRBV3-2,TRBJ2-3,.,TRBD1,CASSPRDRGFRADTQYF,TGTGCCAGCAGCCCCCGGGACAGGGGGTTTCGGGCAGATACGCAGTATTTT
TRBV3-1/TRBV3-2,TRBJ1-1,.,TRBD1,CASSHRNIGGADTEAFF,TGTGCCAGCAGCCACCGAAACATAGGGGGCGCCGACACTGAAGCTTTCTTT
TRBV19,TRBJ1-3,.,TRBD1,CASSRRDSHSGNTIYF,TGTGCCAGTAGTCGCCGGGACAGTCACTCTGGAAACACCATATATTTT
TRBV9,TRBJ2-5,once,TRBD2,CASSPPGGGRQETQYF,TGTGCCAGCAGCCCCCCGGGAGGGGGGAGACAAGAGACCCAGTACTTC
TRBV10-3,TRBJ1-6,.,TRBD1,CAISDRDSRTYNSPLHF,TGTGCCATCAGTGACCGGGACAGTCGGACCTATAATTCACCCCTCCACTTT
TRBV9,TRBJ1-5,.,.,CASSRGAYSNQPQHF,TGTGCCAGCAGCCGGGGGGCCTATAGCAATCAGCCCCAGCATTTT
TRBV18,TRBJ1-1,.,TRBD1,CASSPLLTGVNTEAFF,TGTGCCAGCTCACCCCTTTTGACAGGGGTGAACACTGAAGCTTTCTTT
TRBV5-4,TRBJ1-2,.,.,CASTPGGSRTDGYTF,TGTGCCAGCACACCTGGGGGGAGTCGTACGGATGGCTACACCTTC
TRBV3-1/TRBV3-2,TRBJ2-1,.,TRBD2,CASSQSPGGGEQFF,TGTGCCAGCAGCCAATCCCCGGGGGGGGGTGAGCAGTTCTTC
TRBV6-2/TRBV6-3,TRBJ2-5,.,TRBD2,CASSPGGGLETQYF,TGTGCCAGCAGCCCGGGGGGGGGACTGGAGACCCAGTACTTC
TRBV6-2/TRBV6-3,TRBJ2-7,.,TRBD2,CASSYPEDPRKGTSLYEQYF,TGTGCCAGCAGTTACCCGGAGGACCCCCGAAAAGGGACTAGTCTCTACGAGCAGTACTTC
TRBV7-2,TRBJ2-5,.,TRBD2,CASAPTGGQETQYF,TGTGCCAGCGCCCCAACGGGGGGCCAAGAGACCCAGTACTTC
TRBV6-6,TRBJ1-1,.,.,CASRPQLDRGEAFF,TGTGCCAGCAGACCCCAACTGGATCGGGGTGAAGCTTTCTTT
TRBV4-3,TRBJ2-3,.,.,CASSQGETLDTQYF,TGCGCCAGCAGCCAAGGGGAGACCCTGGATACGCAGTATTTT
TRBV19,TRBJ2-7,.,TRBD2,CASSTQAGAYEQYF,TGTGCCAGTAGTACCCAAGCGGGAGCCTACGAGCAGTACTTC
TRBV5-1,TRBJ2-2,.,.,CASQQTGANTGELFF,TGCGCCAGCCAACAGACCGGCGCGAACACCGGGGAGCTGTTTTTT
TRBV4-1,TRBJ2-5,.,TRBD2,CASSQEGGGGSGGTQYF,TGCGCCAGCAGCCAAGAGGGAGGAGGCGGGAGTGGGGGGACCCAGTACTTC
TRBV5-4,TRBJ1-6,.,.,CASSFVGRRNSPLHF,TGTGCCAGCAGCTTCGTGGGGCGCAGAAATTCACCCCTCCACTTT
TRBV28,TRBJ1-5,.,TRBD1,CASSTGTGRQPQHF,TGTGCCAGCAGTACTGGGACAGGGCGACAGCCCCAGCATTTT
TRBV7-5,TRBJ1-5,.,.,CVRSFPGSRGQPQHF,TGTGTCAGAAGCTTCCCAGGCTCGAGGGGGCAGCCCCAGCATTTT
TRBV7-3,TRBJ1-6,.,.,CASSLTGQVDNSPLHF,TGTGCCAGCAGCTTAACGGGGCAGGTGGATAATTCACCCCTCCACTTT
TRBV5-4,TRBJ2-7,.,TRBD2,CASSAWTSGSYEQYF,TGTGCCAGCAGCGCCTGGACTAGCGGGTCCTACGAGCAGTACTTC
TRBV6-5,TRBJ2-7,.,TRBD2,CATQRGGVDYEQYF,TGTGCCACCCAACGGGGGGGGGTCGACTACGAGCAGTACTTC
TRBV19,TRBJ2-2,.,TRBD1,CASSPQQGAAGELFF,TGTGCCAGTAGTCCCCAACAGGGGGCCGCGGGGGAGCTGTTTTTT
TRBV11-3,TRBJ2-7,.,.,CASSPRGQRYEQYF,TGTGCCAGCAGCCCCCGGGGTCAGCGGTACGAGCAGTACTTC
TRBV12-2,TRBJ2-1,.,.,CASRFPQEGGPVVYNEQFF,TGTGCAAGTCGTTTTCCGCAGGAGGGAGGGCCGGTAGTCTACAATGAGCAGTTCTTC
TRBV15,TRBJ2-1,.,.,CATAAPPGNEQFF,TGTGCCACCGCGGCCCCCCCGGGCAATGAGCAGTTCTTC